Listed below are T cell receptor beta chains from one sample, sequenced in a study of control samples from healthy donors and cancer patients. The method was immunoSEQ multiplex PCR; TCRdb's version includes in-frame clones alone and lacks a portion of them. The sample contains around 120,000 clones, roughly 91% of which appear only once. The source material was PBMCs. Receptors originate from a man aged 45 to 65 with head and neck cancer. Each CDR3 is given with its conserved first and last residue. The D gene is left open where the match is weak. The size of a clone is reported for some rows only, either as once, few or many, or as a class for expanded clones.

TGTGCCAGCAGTGGAAACGTCGAGCAGTTCTTC	CASSGNVEQFF	NA	TRBV3-1/TRBV3-2	TRBJ2-1	NA
TGCGCCAGCAGCCAAGTTATCACAGGCTATAGCAATCAGCCCCAGCATTTT	CASSQVITGYSNQPQHF	NA	TRBV4-1	TRBJ1-5	NA
TGCGCCAGCAGCCGTGAATCTAACTATGGCTACACCTTC	CASSRESNYGYTF	NA	TRBV4-3	TRBJ1-2	NA
TGTGCCAGCAGTGTAGAGACATATGGCTACACCTTC	CASSVETYGYTF	NA	TRBV2	TRBJ1-2	NA
TGTGCCAGCAACCTCCGAGGGCAGGGGGGGAACACCGGGGAGCTGTTTTTT	CASNLRGQGGNTGELFF	NA	TRBV7-8	TRBJ2-2	NA
TGTGCCAGCAGTGAAGTGTCTAGCGGGGTTTACGAGCAGTACTTC	CASSEVSSGVYEQYF	TRBD2	TRBV6-1	TRBJ2-7	NA
TGTGCTAGGGGGGGGACTAGCGGGGGTTACGAACAGTACTTC	CARGGTSGGYEQYF	TRBD2	TRBV12-5	TRBJ2-7	NA
TGTGCCAGCAGCTTAGAATCCGCGGGGGGTTACAATGAGCAGTTCTTC	CASSLESAGGYNEQFF	TRBD2	TRBV7-8	TRBJ2-1	many
TGTGCCAGCAGCCTCAGCGTGGGGGGCTACAATGAGCAGTTCTTC	CASSLSVGGYNEQFF	NA	TRBV7-3	TRBJ2-1	NA
TGCAGTGCTAGTGCGGACAAAAGGAGGTATGGCTACACCTTC	CSASADKRRYGYTF	NA	TRBV20-1	TRBJ1-2	NA
TGTGCCAGCAGTGAAACCTACGAGCAGTACTTC	CASSETYEQYF	NA	TRBV2	TRBJ2-7	NA
TGTGCCGCTCAAGGACAGCCCTTTTACGAGCAGTACTTC	CAAQGQPFYEQYF	NA	TRBV24-1	TRBJ2-7	NA
TGCGCCAGCAGCTTGACCGAGACCCAGTACTTC	CASSLTETQYF	NA	TRBV5-1	TRBJ2-5	NA
TGCGCCAGCAGCCCCGGAGGGGAGGGAGAGACCCAGTACTTC	CASSPGGEGETQYF	TRBD2	TRBV5-1	TRBJ2-5	NA
TGCGCCAGCAGCCGCCAGGCCGCTTCTAATGAAAAACTGTTTTTT	CASSRQAASNEKLFF	NA	TRBV4-3	TRBJ1-4	NA
TGTGCCAGCAGTCCGAACTCCTACGAGCAGTACTTC	CASSPNSYEQYF	NA	TRBV12-3/TRBV12-4	TRBJ2-7	NA
TGTGCCAGTAGTACTACGCGTGATACGCAGTATTTT	CASSTTRDTQYF	NA	TRBV19	TRBJ2-3	few
TGTGCCAGCTCAGTACCCGGGGGCAGGTCTGGAAACACCATATATTTT	CASSVPGGRSGNTIYF	NA	TRBV18	TRBJ1-3	NA
TGCGCCAGCAGCCAAGACAGGGGGGAGTATGGCTACACCTTC	CASSQDRGEYGYTF	TRBD1	TRBV4-1	TRBJ1-2	few
TGCGCCAGCAGCCAAGATCGGACTCCCAGGACGCAGTATTTT	CASSQDRTPRTQYF	NA	TRBV4-3	TRBJ2-3	NA
TGCGCCAGCAGCTTGGGGGGGACAGGGATAGTCACAGATACGCAGTATTTT	CASSLGGTGIVTDTQYF	TRBD1	TRBV5-1	TRBJ2-3	NA
TGTGCCAGCAGCGCGTCCGGGACCGCCTATGGCTACACCTTC	CASSASGTAYGYTF	NA	TRBV7-3	TRBJ1-2	NA
TGTGCCAGCAGTTACGGTGGGGGTGGCTACACCTTC	CASSYGGGGYTF	NA	TRBV28	TRBJ1-2	NA
TGCAGTGCTAGTGGGCCAGATACGCAGTATTTT	CSASGPDTQYF	NA	TRBV20-1	TRBJ2-3	NA
TGTGCCAGCAGCTCTGTTGGGGGGAGCCACGAGCAGTACTTC	CASSSVGGSHEQYF	NA	TRBV7-2	TRBJ2-7	NA
TGTGCCAGCAGCCAACAGGGGGTCTATGGCTACACCTTC	CASSQQGVYGYTF	TRBD1	TRBV6-2/TRBV6-3	TRBJ1-2	NA
TGTGCCAGCAGCGTAGGAGGAGCGCAAGAGACCCAGTACTTC	CASSVGGAQETQYF	NA	TRBV9	TRBJ2-5	once
TGTGCCTGGAGTGTTTACGGGGTCGGAGGGGGCTGGAGGAATGAGCAGTTCTTC	CAWSVYGVGGGWRNEQFF	NA	TRBV30	TRBJ2-1	NA
TGTGCCAGCAGCCACCGCACCAGGGGACGATTGTTAAGCGACGAGCAGTACTTC	CASSHRTRGRLLSDEQYF	NA	TRBV16	TRBJ2-7	once
TGCGCCAGCAGCCAAGTAATTCTCGGGACAGGGAACGAGCAGTACTTC	CASSQVILGTGNEQYF	TRBD1	TRBV4-1	TRBJ2-7	few
TGTGCCAGCAGTACCACAGGGATCTCCTATAATTCACCCCTCCACTTT	CASSTTGISYNSPLHF	NA	TRBV6-2/TRBV6-3	TRBJ1-6	NA
TGTGCCAGCAGCGTAACGACAGCGGCCCCCTACGAGCAGTACTTC	CASSVTTAAPYEQYF	NA	TRBV9	TRBJ2-7	once
TGTGCCAGCAGCTTAGTGGGGGGAAACAGGGGCTGGGGAGATACGCAGTATTTT	CASSLVGGNRGWGDTQYF	NA	TRBV7-9	TRBJ2-3	NA
TGTGCCAGCAGTCCAGCGGTATATAACTATGGCTACACCTTC	CASSPAVYNYGYTF	NA	TRBV27	TRBJ1-2	few
TGTGCCAGTAGTACGACTTTTAACACTGAAGCTTTCTTT	CASSTTFNTEAFF	NA	TRBV19	TRBJ1-1	NA
TGTGCCAGCAGTTTACAAGGAATTGGCTACACCTTC	CASSLQGIGYTF	NA	TRBV28	TRBJ1-2	NA
TGTGCCAGCAGCTTAAGGCAAGCCAAAAGGGGACAAAGGAAAGCTTTCTTT	CASSLRQAKRGQRKAFF	NA	TRBV28	TRBJ1-1	NA
TGTGCCACCAGTTGGGGGGGGCAGGGATCCCAAGAGACCCAGTACTTC	CATSWGGQGSQETQYF	NA	TRBV24-1	TRBJ2-5	NA
TGTGCCAGCAGCTTTATAACAGGGTCGGTGACTGAAGCTTTCTTT	CASSFITGSVTEAFF	NA	TRBV7-7	TRBJ1-1	NA
TGCAGCGTTGTACGACAGGGCCCCCACGAGCAGTACTTC	CSVVRQGPHEQYF	TRBD1	TRBV29-1	TRBJ2-7	once
TGTGCCAGCAGTTACACGGGGCGGGAGACCCAGTACTTC	CASSYTGRETQYF	NA	TRBV6-2/TRBV6-3	TRBJ2-5	NA
TGTGCCAGCAGCCTACGATGGGGTAGCGGGGGGTCAGATACGCAGTATTTT	CASSLRWGSGGSDTQYF	TRBD2	TRBV7-9	TRBJ2-3	NA
TGTGCCAGCAGCCCCCTAAACGAGCAGTACTTC	CASSPLNEQYF	NA	TRBV7-2	TRBJ2-7	NA
TGCGCCAGCAGCTTGTCCGGGGGTGGTTCACCCCTCCACTTT	CASSLSGGGSPLHF	NA	TRBV5-1	TRBJ1-6	NA
TGTGCCAGCAGCCCCCTGACTAGCGGGGGCCAAGAGACCCAGTACTTC	CASSPLTSGGQETQYF	TRBD2	TRBV7-3	TRBJ2-5	NA
TGCGCCAGCAGCTTGGTGGGAGGTCAGTTAGAGACCCAGTACTTC	CASSLVGGQLETQYF	NA	TRBV5-1	TRBJ2-5	NA
TGTGCCAGCAGCCAAGATAGACAGGGGGTAGGGGAGACCCAGTACTTC	CASSQDRQGVGETQYF	TRBD1	TRBV4-2	TRBJ2-5	few
TGTGCCAGCAGCCAAGGAATACGACAGGGGGGAGTATCTCGGGACACTGAAGCTTTCTTT	CASSQGIRQGGVSRDTEAFF	TRBD1	TRBV3-1/TRBV3-2	TRBJ1-1	NA
TGTGCCAGCAGCTTCGGACTAGAAGGTGGGGAGCAGTACTTC	CASSFGLEGGEQYF	TRBD2	TRBV7-2	TRBJ2-7	NA